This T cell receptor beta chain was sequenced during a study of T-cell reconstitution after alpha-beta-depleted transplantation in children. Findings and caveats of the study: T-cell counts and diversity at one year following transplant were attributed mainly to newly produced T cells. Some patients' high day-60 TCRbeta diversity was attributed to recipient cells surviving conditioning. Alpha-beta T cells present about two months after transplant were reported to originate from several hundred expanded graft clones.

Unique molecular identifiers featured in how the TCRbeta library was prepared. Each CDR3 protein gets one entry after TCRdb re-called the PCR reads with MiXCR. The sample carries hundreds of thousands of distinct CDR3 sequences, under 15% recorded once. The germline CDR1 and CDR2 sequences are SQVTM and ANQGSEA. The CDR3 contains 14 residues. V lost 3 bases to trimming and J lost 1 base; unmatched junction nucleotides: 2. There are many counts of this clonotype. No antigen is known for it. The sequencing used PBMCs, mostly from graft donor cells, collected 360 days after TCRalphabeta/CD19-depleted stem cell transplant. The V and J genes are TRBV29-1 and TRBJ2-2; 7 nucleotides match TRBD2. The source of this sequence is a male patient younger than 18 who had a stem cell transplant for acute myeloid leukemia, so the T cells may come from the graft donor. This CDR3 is CSVDPGGNTGELFF. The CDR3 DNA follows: TGCAGCGTTGACCCGGGAGGGAACACCGGGGAGCTGTTTTTT.